Here is one T cell receptor beta chain with its context. Antigen: not known. The CDR3 has 14 residues. The germline gives CDR1 MDHEN, CDR2 SYDVKM. V gave up 6 bases and J gave up 8 bases, with 17 bases separating them. The entry originates in a study of shared clonotypes between healthy human individuals. This table comes from immunoSEQ multiplex PCR, and its TCRdb copy is limited to in-frame clones, with some not included. The repertoire includes under 850,000 clones, about two thirds of them detected once, and approximately 2% sits in the top ten. General study results and limits: Large depth notwithstanding, sorted-subset sequencing proved incomplete by rarefaction.

The sequence was collected from a woman aged 30 to 39 in good health. Sequencing used memory CD4+ T cells sorted from blood. Subset of the sample: CD45RA-negative fraction. The rearrangement uses TRBV28 and TRBJ1-5; no definite D call. The CDR3 DNA sequence: TGTGCCAGCAGCGCGGGCGGAGGGCCCAAGCCCCAGCATTTT. It is translated as CASSAGGGPKPQHF.